Listed here are 3 T cell receptor beta chains from one sample, sequenced in a study of post-analysis software for immune sequencing data. Study-wide findings and caveats: The five TRBV segments detected at higher frequency in patients than in controls included TRBV5-6, TRBV5-1 and TRBV20-1.

Presence of unique molecular identifiers characterized the TCR beta cDNA libraries. Using its own MiXCR run on the PCR reads, TCRdb lists one record per CDR3 protein. The sample has fewer than 700,000 distinct CDR3 sequences, around 47% seen once. These receptors' antigens are unknown. Material: blood. Receptor source: a girl aged 5-17 years with multiple sclerosis.

In its sample, this clonotype was seen a few times. The chain couples TRBV5-1 to TRBJ2-6; 7 nucleotides match TRBD2. The CDR3 totals 20 residues. CDR1 and CDR2 (germline): SGHRS, YFSETQ. J gave up 0 bases and V 7 bases, and 19 bases lay outside the gene matches. CDR3 nucleotides: TGCGCCAGCCACCCGCGTGGGGGGGAACTACAGGACTCTGGGGCCAACGTCCTGACTTTC. Its protein product is CASHPRGGELQDSGANVLTF.

The chain employs TRBV24-1 and TRBJ2-5; TRBD2 matches 9 bases. The V gene's germline CDR1 is KGHDR and CDR2 SFDVKD. J gave up 5 bases and V 5 bases, and 11 bases lay outside the gene matches. The CDR3 loop spans 16 amino acids. CDR3 DNA sequence: TGTGCCACCAGTGTTAGTACTAGCGGGTTCAGGGAGACCCAGTACTTC. This codes for CATSVSTSGFRETQYF.

Here the CDR3 reads CASSLRTANQPQHF. The CDR3 coding sequence is TGTGCCAGCAGCTTAAGGACAGCCAATCAGCCCCAGCATTTT. The chain has TRBV7-2 and TRBJ1-5; maybe TRBD1 (6 bases). This CDR3 contains 14 residues. V was cut by 2 bases and J by 3 bases, with 8 bases left in between. CDR1 and CDR2 (germline): SGHTA, FQGNSA.